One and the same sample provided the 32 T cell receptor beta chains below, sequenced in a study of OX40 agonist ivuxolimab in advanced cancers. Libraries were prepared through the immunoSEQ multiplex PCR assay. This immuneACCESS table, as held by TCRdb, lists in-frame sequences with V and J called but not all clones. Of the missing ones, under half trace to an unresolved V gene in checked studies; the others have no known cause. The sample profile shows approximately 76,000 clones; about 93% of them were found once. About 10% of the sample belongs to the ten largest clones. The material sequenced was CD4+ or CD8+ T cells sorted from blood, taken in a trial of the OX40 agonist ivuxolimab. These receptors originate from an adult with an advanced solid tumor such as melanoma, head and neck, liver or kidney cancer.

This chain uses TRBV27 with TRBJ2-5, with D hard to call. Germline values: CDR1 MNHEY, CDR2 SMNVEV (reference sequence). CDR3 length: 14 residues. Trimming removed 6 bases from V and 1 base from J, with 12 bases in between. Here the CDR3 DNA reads TGTGCCAGCAGGCTCGGCCTCCTCCAAGAGACCCAGTACTTC. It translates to CASRLGLLQETQYF.

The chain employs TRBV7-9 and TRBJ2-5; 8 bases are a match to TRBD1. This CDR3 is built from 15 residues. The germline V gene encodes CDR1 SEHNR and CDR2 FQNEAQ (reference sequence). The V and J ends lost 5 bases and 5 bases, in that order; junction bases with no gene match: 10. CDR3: CASSADREARETQYF. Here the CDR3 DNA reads TGTGCCAGCAGCGCGGACAGGGAGGCGCGGGAGACCCAGTACTTC.

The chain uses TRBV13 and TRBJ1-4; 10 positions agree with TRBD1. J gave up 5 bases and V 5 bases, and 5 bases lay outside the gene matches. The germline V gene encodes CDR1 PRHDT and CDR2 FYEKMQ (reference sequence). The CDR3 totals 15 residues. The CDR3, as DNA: TGTGCCAGCAGCGGACAGGGGGGGACCAATGAAAAACTGTTTTTT. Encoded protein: CASSGQGGTNEKLFF.

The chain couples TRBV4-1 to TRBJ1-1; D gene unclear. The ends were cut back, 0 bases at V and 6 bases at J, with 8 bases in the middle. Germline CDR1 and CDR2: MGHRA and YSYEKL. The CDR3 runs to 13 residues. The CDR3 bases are TGCGCCAGCAGCCAAGATATGAAGGCTGAAGCTTTCTTT. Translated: CASSQDMKAEAFF.

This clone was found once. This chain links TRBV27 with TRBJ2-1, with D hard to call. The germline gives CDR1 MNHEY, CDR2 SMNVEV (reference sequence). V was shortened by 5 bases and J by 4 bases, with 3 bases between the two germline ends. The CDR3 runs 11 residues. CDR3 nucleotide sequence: TGTGCCAGCAGTCTGTACAATGAGCAGTTCTTC. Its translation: CASSLYNEQFF.

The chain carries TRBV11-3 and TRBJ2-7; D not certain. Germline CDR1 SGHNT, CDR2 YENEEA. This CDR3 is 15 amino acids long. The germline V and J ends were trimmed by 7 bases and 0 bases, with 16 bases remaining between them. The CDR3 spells CASTPSRPPSYEQYF. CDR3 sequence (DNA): TGTGCCAGCACCCCAAGTCGCCCACCCTCCTACGAGCAGTACTTC.

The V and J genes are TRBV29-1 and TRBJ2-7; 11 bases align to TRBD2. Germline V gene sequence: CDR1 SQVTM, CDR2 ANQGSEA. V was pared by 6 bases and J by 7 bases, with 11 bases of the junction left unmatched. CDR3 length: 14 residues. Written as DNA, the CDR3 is TGCAGCGTCGTTAGCGGGAGGGCCAGGGGAGAGCAGTACTTC. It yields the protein CSVVSGRARGEQYF.

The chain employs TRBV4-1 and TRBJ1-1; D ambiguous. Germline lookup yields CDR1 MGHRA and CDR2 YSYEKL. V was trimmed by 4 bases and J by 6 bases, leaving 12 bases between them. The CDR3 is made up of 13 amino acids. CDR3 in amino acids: CASSPTASSEAFF. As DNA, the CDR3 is TGCGCCAGCAGCCCTACTGCGAGCTCTGAAGCTTTCTTT.

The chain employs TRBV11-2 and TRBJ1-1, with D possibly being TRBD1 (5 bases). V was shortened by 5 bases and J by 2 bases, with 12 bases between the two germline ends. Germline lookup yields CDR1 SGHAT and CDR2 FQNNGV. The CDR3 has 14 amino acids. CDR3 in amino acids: CASSPGQGNTEAFF. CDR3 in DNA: TGTGCCAGCAGCCCTGGGCAGGGTAACACTGAAGCTTTCTTT.

CDR3 sequence (DNA): TGTGCCAGCAGCTTTTGGACAGGGCGGACCGGGGAGCTGTTTTTT. As protein: CASSFWTGRTGELFF. The chain combines TRBV5-4 with TRBJ2-2; TRBD1 matches at 8 bases. CDR1 and CDR2 (germline): SGHNT, YYREEE (reference sequence). Losses at the gene ends were 2 bases for V and 5 bases for J; bases not matched to a gene: 5. The CDR3 extends over 15 amino acids.

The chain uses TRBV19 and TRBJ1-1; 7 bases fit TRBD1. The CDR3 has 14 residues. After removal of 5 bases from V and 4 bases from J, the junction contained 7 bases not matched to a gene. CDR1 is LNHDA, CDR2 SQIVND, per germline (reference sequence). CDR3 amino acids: CASSFQTGLTEAFF. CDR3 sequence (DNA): TGTGCCAGTAGTTTCCAGACAGGGCTCACTGAAGCTTTCTTT.

The CDR3 loop reads CASSLAGMADTQYF. As DNA, the CDR3 is TGTGCCAGCAGCTTGGCAGGGATGGCAGATACGCAGTATTTT. The chain couples TRBV7-6 to TRBJ2-3, with a tentative D call TRBD1 (5 bases). In germline, CDR1 is SGHVS, CDR2 FNYEAQ. Trimming removed 3 bases from V and 4 bases from J, with 11 bases in between. The CDR3 spans 14 residues.

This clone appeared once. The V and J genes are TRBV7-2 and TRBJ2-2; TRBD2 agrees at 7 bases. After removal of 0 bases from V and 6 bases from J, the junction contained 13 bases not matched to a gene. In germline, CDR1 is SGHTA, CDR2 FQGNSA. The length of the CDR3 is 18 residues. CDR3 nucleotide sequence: TGTGCCAGCAGCTTAGCCCGGGCATTGGGGGGGTCACCCGGGGAGCTGTTTTTT. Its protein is CASSLARALGGSPGELFF.

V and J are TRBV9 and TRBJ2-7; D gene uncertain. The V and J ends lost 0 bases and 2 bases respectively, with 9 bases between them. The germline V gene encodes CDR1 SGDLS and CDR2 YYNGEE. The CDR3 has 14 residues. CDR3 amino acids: CASSVADATYEQYF. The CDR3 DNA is TGTGCCAGCAGCGTAGCGGACGCAACCTACGAGCAGTACTTC.

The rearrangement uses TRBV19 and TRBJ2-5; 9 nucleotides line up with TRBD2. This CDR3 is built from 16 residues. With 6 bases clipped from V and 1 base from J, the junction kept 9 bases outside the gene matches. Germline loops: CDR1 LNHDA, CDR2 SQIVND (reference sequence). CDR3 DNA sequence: TGTGCCAGTAGACGGACTAGCGTGAGCCCCCAAGAGACCCAGTACTTC. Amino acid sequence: CASRRTSVSPQETQYF. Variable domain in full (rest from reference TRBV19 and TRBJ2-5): DGGITQSPKYLFRKEGQNVTLSCEQNLNHDAMYWYRQDPGQGLRLIYYSQIVNDFQKGDIAEGYSVSREKKESFPLTVTSAQKNPTAFYLCASRRTSVSPQETQYFGPGTRLLVL.

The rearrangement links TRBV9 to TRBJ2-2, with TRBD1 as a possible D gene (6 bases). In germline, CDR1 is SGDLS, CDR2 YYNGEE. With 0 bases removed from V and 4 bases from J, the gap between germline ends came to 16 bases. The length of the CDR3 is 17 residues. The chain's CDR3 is CASSVAPGALGTGELFF. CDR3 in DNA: TGTGCCAGCAGCGTAGCACCAGGGGCTCTGGGCACCGGGGAGCTGTTTTTT.

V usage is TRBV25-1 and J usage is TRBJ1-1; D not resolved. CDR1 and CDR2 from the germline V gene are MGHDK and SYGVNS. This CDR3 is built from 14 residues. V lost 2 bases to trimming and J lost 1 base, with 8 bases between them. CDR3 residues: CASSEIGRNTEAFF. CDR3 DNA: TGTGCCAGCAGTGAAATTGGCAGGAACACTGAAGCTTTCTTT.

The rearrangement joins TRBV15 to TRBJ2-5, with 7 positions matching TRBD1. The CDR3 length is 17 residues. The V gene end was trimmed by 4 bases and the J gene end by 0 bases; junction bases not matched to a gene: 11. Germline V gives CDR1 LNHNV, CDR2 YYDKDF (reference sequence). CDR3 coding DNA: TGTGCCACCAGCATTAGTCCGGGACAGCTCCACCAAGAGACCCAGTACTTC. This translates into CATSISPGQLHQETQYF.

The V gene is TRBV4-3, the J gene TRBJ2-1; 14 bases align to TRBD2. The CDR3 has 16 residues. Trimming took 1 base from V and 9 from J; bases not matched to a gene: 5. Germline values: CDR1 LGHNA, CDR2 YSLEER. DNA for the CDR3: TGCGCCAGCAGCCAAGGGACTAGCGGGAGGAGCAGTGAGCAGTTCTTC. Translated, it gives CASSQGTSGRSSEQFF.

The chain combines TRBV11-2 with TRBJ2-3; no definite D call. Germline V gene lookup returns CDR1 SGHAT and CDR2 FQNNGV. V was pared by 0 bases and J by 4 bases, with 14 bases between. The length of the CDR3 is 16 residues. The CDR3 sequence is CASSLEQRESPDTQYF. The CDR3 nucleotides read TGTGCCAGCAGCTTAGAACAGCGCGAGAGCCCAGATACGCAGTATTTT.

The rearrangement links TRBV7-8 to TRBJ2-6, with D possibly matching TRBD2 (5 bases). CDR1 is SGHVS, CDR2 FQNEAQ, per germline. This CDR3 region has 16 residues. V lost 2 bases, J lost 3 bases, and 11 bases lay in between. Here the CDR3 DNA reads TGTGCCAGCAGCTTAAGGACTGACGATGGGGCCAACGTCCTGACTTTC. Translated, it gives CASSLRTDDGANVLTF.

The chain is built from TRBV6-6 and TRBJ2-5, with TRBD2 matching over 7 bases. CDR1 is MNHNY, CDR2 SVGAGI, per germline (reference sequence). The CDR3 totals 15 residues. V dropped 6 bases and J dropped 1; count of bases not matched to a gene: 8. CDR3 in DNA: TGTGCCAGCAGCCACCGGGAGGCAGGCCAAGAGACCCAGTACTTC. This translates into CASSHREAGQETQYF.

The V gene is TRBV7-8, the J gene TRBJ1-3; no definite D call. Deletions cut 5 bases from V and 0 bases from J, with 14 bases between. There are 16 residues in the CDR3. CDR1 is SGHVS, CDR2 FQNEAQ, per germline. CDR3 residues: CASSPLRVHSGNTIYF. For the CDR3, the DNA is TGTGCCAGCAGCCCTCTCCGGGTCCACTCTGGAAACACCATATATTTT. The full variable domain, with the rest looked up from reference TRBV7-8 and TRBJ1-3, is GAGVSQSPRYKVAKRGQDVALRCDPISGHVSLFWYQQALGQGPEFLTYFQNEAQLDKSGLPSDRFFAERPEGSVSTLKIQRTQQEDSAVYLCASSPLRVHSGNTIYFGEGSWLTVV.

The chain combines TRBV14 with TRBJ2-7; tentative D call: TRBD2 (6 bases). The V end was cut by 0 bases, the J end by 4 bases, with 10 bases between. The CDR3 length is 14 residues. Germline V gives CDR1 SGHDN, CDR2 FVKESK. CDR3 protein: CASSQDGGIYEQYF. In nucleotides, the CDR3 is TGTGCCAGCAGCCAAGACGGCGGGATTTACGAGCAGTACTTC. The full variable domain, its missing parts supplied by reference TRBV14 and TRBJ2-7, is EAGVTQFPSHSVIEKGQTVTLRCDPISGHDNLYWYRRVMGKEIKFLLHFVKESKQDESGMPNNRFLAERTGGTYSTLKVQPAELEDSGVYFCASSQDGGIYEQYFGPGTRLTVT.

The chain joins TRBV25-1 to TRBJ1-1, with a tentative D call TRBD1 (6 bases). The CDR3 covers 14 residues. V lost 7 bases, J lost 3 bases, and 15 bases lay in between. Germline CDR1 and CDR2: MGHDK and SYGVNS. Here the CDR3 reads CASNFGGGHTEAFF. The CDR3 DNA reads TGTGCCAGCAATTTCGGGGGGGGCCACACTGAAGCTTTCTTT.

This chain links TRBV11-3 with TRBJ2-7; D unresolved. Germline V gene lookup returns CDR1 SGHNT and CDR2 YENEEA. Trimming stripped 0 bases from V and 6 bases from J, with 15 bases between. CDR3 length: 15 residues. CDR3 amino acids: CASSLDRAQGPEQYF. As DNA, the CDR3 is TGTGCCAGCAGCTTAGATAGGGCCCAAGGACCCGAGCAGTACTTC.

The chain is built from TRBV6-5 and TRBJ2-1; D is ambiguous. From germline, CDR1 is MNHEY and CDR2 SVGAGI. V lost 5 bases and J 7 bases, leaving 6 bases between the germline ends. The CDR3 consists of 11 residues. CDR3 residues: CASSGPNEQFF. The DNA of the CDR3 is TGTGCCAGCAGTGGCCCAAATGAGCAGTTCTTC.

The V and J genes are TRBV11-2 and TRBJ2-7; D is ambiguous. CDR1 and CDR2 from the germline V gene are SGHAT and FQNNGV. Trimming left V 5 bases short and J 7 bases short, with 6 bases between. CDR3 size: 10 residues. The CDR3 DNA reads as TGTGCCAGCAGCACGTCGGAGCAGTACTTC. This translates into CASSTSEQYF.

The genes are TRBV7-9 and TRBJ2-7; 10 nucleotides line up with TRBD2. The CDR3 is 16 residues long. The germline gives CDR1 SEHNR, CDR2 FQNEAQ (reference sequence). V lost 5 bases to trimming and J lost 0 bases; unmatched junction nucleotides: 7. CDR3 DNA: TGTGCCAGCAGCCCCGGGCCTAGCGGGAGCTCCTACGAGCAGTACTTC. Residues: CASSPGPSGSSYEQYF.

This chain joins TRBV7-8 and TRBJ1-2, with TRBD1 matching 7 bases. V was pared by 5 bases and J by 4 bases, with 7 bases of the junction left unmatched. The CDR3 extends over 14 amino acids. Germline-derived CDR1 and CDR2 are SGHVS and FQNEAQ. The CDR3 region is CASSIGQAGYGYTF. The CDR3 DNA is TGTGCCAGCAGCATCGGACAGGCGGGCTATGGCTACACCTTC.

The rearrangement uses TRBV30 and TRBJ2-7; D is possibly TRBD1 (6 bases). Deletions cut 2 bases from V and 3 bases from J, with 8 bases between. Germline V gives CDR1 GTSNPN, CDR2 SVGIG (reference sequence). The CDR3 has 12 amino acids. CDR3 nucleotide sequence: TGTGCCTGGAGTTTGGACAGCTACGAGCAGTACTTC. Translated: CAWSLDSYEQYF.

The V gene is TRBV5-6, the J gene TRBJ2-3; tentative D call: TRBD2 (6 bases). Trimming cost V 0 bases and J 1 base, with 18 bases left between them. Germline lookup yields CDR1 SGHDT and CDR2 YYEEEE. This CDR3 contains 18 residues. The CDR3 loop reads CASSLGDSAISRTDTQYF. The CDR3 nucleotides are TGTGCCAGCAGCTTGGGGGACTCGGCCATCTCCCGCACAGATACGCAGTATTTT.